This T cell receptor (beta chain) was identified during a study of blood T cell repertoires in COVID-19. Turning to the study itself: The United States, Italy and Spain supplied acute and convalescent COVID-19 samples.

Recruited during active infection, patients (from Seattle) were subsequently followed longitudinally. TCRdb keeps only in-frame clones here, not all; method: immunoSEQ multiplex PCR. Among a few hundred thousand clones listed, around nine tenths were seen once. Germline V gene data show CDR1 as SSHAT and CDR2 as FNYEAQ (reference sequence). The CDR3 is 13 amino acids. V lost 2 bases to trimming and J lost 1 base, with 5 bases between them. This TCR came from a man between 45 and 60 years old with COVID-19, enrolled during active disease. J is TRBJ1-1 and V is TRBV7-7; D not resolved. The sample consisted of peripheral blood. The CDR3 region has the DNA TGTGCCAGCAGCTTAACAGAGAACACTGAAGCTTTCTTT. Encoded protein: CASSLTENTEAFF.